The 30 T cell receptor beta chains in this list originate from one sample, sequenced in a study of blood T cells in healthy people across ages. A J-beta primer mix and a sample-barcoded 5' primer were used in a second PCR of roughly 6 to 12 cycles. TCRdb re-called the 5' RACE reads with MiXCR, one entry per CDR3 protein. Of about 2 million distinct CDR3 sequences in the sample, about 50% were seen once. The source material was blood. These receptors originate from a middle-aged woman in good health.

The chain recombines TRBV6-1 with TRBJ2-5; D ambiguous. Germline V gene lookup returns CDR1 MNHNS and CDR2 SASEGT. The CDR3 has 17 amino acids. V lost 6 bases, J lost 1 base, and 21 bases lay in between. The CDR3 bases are TGTGCCAGCAGACCAGGACGCCACGCTACCTCCCAAGAGACCCAGTACTTC. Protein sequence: CASRPGRHATSQETQYF.

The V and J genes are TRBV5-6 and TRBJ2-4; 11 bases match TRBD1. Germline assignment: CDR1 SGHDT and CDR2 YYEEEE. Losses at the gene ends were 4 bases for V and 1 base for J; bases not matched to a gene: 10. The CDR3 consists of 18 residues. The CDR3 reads CASSGGTGGNRAKNIQYF. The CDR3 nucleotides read TGTGCCAGCAGCGGCGGGACAGGGGGTAATAGGGCCAAAAACATTCAGTACTTC. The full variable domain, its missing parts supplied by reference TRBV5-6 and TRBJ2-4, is DAGVTQSPTHLIKTRGQQVTLRCSPKSGHDTVSWYQQALGQGPQFIFQYYEEEERQRGNFPDRFSGHQFPNYSSELNVNALLLGDSALYLCASSGGTGGNRAKNIQYFGAGTRLSVL.

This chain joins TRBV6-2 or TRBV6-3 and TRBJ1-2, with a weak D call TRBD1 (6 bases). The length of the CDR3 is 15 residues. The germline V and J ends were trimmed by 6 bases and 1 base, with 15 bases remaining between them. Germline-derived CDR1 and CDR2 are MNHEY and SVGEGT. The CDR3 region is CASRYPDSRNYGYTF. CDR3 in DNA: TGTGCCAGCAGATACCCGGACAGTCGTAACTATGGCTACACCTTC.

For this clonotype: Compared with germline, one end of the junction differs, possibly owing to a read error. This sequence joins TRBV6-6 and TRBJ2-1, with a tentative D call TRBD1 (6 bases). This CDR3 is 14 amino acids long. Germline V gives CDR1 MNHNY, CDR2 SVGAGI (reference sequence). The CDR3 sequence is CASTQGQLYNEQFF. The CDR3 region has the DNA TGCGCCAGCACCCAGGGGCAGCTCTACAATGAGCAGTTCTTC.

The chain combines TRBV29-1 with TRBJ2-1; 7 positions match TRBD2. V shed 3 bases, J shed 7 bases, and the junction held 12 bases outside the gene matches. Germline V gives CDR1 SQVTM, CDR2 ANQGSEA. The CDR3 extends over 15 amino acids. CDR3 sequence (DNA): TGCAGCGTTGATGGCGCGGGAGAGGTTAGGAATGAGCAGTTCTTC. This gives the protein CSVDGAGEVRNEQFF.

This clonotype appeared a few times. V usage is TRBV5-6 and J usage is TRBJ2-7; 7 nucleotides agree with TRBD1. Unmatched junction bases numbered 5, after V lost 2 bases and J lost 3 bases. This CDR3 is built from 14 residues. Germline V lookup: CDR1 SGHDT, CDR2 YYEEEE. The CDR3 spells CASSFRDSFYEQYF. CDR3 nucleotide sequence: TGTGCCAGCAGCTTTAGGGACAGCTTCTACGAGCAGTACTTC.

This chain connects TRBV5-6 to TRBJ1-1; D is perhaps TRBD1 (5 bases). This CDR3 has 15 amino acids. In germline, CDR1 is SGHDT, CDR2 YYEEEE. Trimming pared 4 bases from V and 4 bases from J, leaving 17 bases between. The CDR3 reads CASSPTGRAGTEAFF. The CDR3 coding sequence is TGTGCCAGCAGCCCCACGGGCAGGGCGGGCACTGAAGCTTTCTTT.

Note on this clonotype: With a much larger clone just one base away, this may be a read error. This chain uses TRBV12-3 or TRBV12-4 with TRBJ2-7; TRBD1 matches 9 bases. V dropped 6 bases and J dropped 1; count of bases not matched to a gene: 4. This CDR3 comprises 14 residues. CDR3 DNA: TGTGCCAGCAGCGGACAGGGGAGGTCCTACGAGCAGTACTTC. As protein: CASSGQGRSYEQYF.

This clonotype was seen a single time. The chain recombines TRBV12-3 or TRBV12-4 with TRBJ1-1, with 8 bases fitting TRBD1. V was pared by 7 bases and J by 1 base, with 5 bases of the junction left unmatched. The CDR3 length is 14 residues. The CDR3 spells CASKSGQGNTEAFF. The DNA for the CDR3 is TGTGCCAGCAAGTCCGGACAGGGGAACACTGAAGCTTTCTTT.

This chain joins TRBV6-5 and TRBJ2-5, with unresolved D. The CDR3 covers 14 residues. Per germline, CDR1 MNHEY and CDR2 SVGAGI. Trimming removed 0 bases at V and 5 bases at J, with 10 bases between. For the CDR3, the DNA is TGTGCCAGCAGTTACTCTTGGGCGGCGGAGACCCAGTACTTC. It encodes CASSYSWAAETQYF.

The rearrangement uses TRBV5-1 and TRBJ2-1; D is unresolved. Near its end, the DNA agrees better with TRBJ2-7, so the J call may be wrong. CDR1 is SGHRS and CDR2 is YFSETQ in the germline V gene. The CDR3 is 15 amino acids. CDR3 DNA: TGCGCCAGCAGGTCAGTCGGTAGCTCCTACAATGAGCAGTACTTC. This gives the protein CASRSVGSSYNEQYF.

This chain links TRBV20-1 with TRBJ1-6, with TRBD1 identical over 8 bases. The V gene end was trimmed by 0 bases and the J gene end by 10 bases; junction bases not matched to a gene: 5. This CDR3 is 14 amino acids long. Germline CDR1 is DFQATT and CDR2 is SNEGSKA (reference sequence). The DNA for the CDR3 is TGCAGTGCTAGAGATCAGGGGGCACTATCACCCCTCCACTTT. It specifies CSARDQGALSPLHF.

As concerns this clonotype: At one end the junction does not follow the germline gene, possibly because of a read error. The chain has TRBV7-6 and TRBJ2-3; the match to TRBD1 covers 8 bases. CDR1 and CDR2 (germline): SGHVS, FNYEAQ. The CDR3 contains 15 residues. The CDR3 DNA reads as TGTGCCAACAGCTTTGGGACAGGCCCCACAGATACGCAGTATTTT. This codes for CANSFGTGPTDTQYF.

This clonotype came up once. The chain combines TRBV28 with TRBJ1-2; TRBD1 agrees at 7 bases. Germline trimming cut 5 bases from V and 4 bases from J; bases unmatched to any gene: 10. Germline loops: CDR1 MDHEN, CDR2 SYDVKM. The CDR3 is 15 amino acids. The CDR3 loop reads CASSLRDSQLYGYTF. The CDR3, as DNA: TGTGCCAGCAGTCTCCGGGACAGCCAACTCTATGGCTACACCTTC.

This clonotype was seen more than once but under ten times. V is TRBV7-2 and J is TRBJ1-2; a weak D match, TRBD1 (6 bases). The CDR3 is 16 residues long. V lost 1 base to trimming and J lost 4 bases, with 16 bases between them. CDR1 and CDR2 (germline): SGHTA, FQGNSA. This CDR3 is CASSLDGGSGTYGYTF. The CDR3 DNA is TGTGCCAGCAGCTTAGATGGGGGCAGCGGGACCTATGGCTACACCTTC.

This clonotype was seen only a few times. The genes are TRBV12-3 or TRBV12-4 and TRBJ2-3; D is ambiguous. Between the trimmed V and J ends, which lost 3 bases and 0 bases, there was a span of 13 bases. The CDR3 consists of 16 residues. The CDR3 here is CASSFRVGASTDTQYF. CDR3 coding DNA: TGTGCCAGCAGTTTTCGTGTCGGAGCTAGCACAGATACGCAGTATTTT.

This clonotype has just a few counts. The DNA of the CDR3 is TGTGCCAGCAGTTACTCTGCGTTTGATAGAGCCAAAAACATTCAGTACTTC. Translating it yields CASSYSAFDRAKNIQYF. This chain connects TRBV6-5 to TRBJ2-4; the D is unclear. V was shortened by 0 bases and J by 0 bases, with 12 bases between the two germline ends. CDR1 MNHEY and CDR2 SVGAGI come from the germline V gene. This CDR3 region has 17 residues.

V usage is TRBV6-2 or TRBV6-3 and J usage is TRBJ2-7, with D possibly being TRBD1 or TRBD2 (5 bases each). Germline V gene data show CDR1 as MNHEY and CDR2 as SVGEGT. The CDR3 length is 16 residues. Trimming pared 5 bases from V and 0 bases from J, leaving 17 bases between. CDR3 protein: CASSGPGTPRSYEQYF. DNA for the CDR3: TGTGCCAGCAGTGGTCCCGGGACGCCCCGCTCCTACGAGCAGTACTTC.

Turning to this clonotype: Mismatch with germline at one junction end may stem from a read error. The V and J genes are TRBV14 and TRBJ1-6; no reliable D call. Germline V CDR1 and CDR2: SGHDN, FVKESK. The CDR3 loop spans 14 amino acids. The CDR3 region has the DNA TGTGCCAACAGCCTACCCGGGAGCAACGCACCCCTCCACTTT. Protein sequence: CANSLPGSNAPLHF. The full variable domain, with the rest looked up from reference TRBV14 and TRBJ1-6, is EAGVTQFPSHSVIEKGQTVTLRCDPISGHDNLYWYRRVMGKEIKFLLHFVKESKQDESGMPNNRFLAERTGGTYSTLKVQPAELEDSGVYFCANSLPGSNAPLHFGNGTRLTVT.

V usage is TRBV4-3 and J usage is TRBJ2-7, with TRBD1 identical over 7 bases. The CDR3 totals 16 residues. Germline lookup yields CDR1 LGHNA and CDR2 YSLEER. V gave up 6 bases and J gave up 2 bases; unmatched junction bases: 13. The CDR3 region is CASSKTGTVPTYEQYF. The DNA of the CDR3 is TGCGCCAGCAGTAAAACCGGGACAGTTCCGACCTACGAGCAGTACTTC.

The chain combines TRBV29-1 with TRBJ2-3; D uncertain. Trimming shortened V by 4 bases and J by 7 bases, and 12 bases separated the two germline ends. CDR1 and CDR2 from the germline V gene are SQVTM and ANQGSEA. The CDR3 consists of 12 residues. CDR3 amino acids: CSVGTQPNTQYF. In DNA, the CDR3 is TGCAGCGTTGGGACGCAGCCTAATACGCAGTATTTT.

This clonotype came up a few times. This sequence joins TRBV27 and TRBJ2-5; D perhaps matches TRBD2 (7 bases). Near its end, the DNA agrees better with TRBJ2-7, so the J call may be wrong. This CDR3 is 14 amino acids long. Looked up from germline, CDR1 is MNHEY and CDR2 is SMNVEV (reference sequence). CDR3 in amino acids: CASSEGGLPYEQYF. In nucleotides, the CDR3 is TGTGCCAGCAGTGAGGGGGGGTTGCCCTACGAGCAGTACTTC.

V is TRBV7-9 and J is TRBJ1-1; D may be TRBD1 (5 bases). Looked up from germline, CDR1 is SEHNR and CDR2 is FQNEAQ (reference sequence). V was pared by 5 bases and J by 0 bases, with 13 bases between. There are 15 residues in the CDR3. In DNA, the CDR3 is TGTGCCAGCAGCCATGACGGGGACTTGAACACTGAAGCTTTCTTT. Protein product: CASSHDGDLNTEAFF.

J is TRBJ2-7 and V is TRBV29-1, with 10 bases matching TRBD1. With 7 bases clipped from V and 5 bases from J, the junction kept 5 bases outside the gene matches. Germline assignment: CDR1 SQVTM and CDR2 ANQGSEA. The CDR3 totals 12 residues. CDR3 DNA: TGCAGCGGGGGGACAGGGGTGAACGAGCAGTACTTC. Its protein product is CSGGTGVNEQYF.

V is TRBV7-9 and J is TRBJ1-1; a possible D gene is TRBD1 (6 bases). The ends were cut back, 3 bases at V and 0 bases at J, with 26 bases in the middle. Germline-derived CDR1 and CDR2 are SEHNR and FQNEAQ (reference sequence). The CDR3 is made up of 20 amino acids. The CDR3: CASSFPTSAPWTVMNTEAFF. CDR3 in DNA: TGTGCCAGCAGCTTCCCGACCTCAGCCCCTTGGACAGTCATGAACACTGAAGCTTTCTTT.

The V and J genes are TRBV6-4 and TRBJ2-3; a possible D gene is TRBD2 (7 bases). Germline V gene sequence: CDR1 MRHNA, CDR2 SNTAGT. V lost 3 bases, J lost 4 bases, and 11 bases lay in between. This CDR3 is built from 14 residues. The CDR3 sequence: CASSERGGSDTQYF. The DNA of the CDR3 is TGTGCCAGCAGTGAAAGGGGGGGGTCAGATACGCAGTATTTT.

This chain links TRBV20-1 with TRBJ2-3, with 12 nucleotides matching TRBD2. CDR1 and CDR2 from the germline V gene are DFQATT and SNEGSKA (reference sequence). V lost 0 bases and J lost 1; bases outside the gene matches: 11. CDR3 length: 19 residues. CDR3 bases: TGCAGTGCTAGAGACCCCTTTAGACTAGCGGGGGCCGGCACAGATACGCAGTATTTT. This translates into CSARDPFRLAGAGTDTQYF.

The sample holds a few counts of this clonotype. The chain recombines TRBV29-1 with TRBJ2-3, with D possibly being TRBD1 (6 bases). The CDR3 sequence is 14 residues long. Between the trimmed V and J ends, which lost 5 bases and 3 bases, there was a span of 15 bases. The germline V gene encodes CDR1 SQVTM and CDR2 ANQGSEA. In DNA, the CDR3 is TGCAGCGTTATGCAGGGGCTCCGGACAGATACGCAGTATTTT. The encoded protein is CSVMQGLRTDTQYF.

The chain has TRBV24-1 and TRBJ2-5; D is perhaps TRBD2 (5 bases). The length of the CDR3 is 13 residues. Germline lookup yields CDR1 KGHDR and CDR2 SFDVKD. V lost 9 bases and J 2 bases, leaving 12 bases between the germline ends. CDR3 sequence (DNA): TGTGCCACCCGGGAAGCCTCACAAGAGACCCAGTACTTC. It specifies CATREASQETQYF.

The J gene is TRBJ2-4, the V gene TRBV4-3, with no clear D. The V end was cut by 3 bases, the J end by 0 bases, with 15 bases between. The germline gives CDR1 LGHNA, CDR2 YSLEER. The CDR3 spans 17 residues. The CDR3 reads CASSHAPGYLAKNIQYF. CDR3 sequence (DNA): TGCGCCAGCAGCCATGCCCCGGGTTACCTAGCCAAAAACATTCAGTACTTC.